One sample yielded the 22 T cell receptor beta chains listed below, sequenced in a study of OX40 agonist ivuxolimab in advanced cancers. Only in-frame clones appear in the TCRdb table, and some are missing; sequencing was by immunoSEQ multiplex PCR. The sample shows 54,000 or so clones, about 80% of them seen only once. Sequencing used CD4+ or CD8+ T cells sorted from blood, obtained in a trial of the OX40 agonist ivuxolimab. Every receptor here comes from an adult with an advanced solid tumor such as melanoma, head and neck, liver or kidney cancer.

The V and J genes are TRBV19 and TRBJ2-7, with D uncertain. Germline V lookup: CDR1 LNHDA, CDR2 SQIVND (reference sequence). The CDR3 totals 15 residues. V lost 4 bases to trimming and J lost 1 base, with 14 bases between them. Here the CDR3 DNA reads TGTGCCAGTAGTAAATTCTTGGCCGGTTCCTACGAGCAGTACTTC. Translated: CASSKFLAGSYEQYF.

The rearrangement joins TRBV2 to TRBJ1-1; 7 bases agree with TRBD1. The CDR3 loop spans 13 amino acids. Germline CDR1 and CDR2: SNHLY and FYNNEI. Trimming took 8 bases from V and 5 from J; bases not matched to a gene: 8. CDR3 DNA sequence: TGTGCCAGCCTACTTGACAGGGTGACTGAAGCTTTCTTT. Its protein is CASLLDRVTEAFF.

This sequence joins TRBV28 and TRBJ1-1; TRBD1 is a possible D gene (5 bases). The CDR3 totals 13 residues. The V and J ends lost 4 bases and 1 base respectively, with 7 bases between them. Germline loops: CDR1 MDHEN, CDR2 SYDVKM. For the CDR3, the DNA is TGTGCCAGCAGTTGGGACGGGAACACTGAAGCTTTCTTT. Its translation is CASSWDGNTEAFF.

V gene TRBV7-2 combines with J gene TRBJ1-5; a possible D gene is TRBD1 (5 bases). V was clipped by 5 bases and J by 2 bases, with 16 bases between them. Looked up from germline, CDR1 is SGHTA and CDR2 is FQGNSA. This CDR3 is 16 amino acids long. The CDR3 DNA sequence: TGTGCCAGCAGCCCTGGGGGGATGGCGGGCAATCAGCCCCAGCATTTT. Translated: CASSPGGMAGNQPQHF. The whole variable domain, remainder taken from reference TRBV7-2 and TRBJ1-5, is GAGVSQSPSNKVTEKGKDVELRCDPISGHTALYWYRQSLGQGLEFLIYFQGNSAPDKSGLPSDRFSAERTGGSVSTLTIQRTQQEDSAVYLCASSPGGMAGNQPQHFGDGTRLSIL.

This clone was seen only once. CDR3 sequence (DNA): TGTGCCAGCTCACGGTGGCAGGCGACAGTCTCCTACAATGAGCAGTTCTTC. It codes for CASSRWQATVSYNEQFF. The chain is built from TRBV18 and TRBJ2-1; maybe TRBD1 (5 bases). Germline V CDR1 and CDR2: KGHSH, LQKENI. This CDR3 has 17 amino acids. The V gene lost 4 bases and the J gene lost 0 bases, with 16 bases spanning the gap.

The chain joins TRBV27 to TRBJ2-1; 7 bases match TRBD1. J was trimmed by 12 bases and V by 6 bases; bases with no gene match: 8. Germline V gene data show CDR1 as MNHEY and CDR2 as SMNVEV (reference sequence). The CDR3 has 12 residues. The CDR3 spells CASSLQGFGQFF. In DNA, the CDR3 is TGTGCCAGCAGCTTACAGGGGTTTGGGCAGTTCTTC.

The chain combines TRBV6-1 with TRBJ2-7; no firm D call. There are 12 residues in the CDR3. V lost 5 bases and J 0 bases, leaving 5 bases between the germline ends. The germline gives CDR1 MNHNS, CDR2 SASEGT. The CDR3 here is CASSSVSYEQYF. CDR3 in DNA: TGTGCCAGCAGTTCCGTCTCCTACGAGCAGTACTTC.

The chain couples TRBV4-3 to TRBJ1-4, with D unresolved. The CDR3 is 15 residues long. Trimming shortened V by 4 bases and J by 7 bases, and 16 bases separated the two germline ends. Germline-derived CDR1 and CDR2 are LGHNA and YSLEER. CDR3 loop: CASSPQANRGEKLFF. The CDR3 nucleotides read TGCGCCAGCAGCCCCCAGGCTAATCGGGGTGAAAAACTGTTTTTT.

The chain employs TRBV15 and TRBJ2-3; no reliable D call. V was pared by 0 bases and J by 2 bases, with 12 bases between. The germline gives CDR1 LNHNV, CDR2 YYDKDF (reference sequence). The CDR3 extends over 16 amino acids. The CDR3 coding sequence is TGTGCCACCAGCAGAGATCGAACAGCGCTCACAGATACGCAGTATTTT. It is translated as CATSRDRTALTDTQYF.

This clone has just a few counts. The CDR3 here is CASSEYGVVSPEAFF. DNA of the CDR3: TGTGCCAGCAGTGAATACGGGGTTGTATCTCCTGAAGCTTTCTTT. The chain couples TRBV25-1 to TRBJ1-1; no clear D. CDR1 and CDR2 from the germline V gene are MGHDK and SYGVNS. Trimming took off 0 bases at V and 6 bases at J, with 14 bases between the two ends. CDR3 length: 15 amino acids.

In nucleotides, the CDR3 is TGCACCAGCAGCCCAAAAGGGGGGCGCATCGCCGGGGAGCTGTTTTTT. It translates to CTSSPKGGRIAGELFF. The rearrangement uses TRBV1 and TRBJ2-2. TRBV1 is marked as a pseudogene. The length of the CDR3 is 16 residues.

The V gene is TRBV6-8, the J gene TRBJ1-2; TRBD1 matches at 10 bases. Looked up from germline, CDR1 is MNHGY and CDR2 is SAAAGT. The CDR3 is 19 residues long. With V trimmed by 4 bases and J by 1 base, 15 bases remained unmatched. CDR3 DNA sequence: TGTGCCAGCAGTTTTCTAAACCGGGACAGGGGACCTATTAACTATGGCTACACCTTC. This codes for CASSFLNRDRGPINYGYTF.

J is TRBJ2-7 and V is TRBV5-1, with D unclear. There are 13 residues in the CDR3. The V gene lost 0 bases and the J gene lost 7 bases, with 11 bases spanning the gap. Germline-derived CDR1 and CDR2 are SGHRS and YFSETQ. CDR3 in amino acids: CASSLVSPREQYF. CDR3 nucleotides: TGCGCCAGCAGCTTGGTAAGCCCTAGGGAGCAGTACTTC.

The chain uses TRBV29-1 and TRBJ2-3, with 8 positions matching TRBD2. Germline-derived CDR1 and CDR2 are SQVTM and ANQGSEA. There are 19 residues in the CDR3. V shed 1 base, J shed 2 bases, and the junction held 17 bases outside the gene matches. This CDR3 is CSVEGVSLLSGTLTDTQYF. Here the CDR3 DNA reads TGCAGCGTTGAAGGGGTCAGTTTACTTAGCGGGACCCTCACAGATACGCAGTATTTT.

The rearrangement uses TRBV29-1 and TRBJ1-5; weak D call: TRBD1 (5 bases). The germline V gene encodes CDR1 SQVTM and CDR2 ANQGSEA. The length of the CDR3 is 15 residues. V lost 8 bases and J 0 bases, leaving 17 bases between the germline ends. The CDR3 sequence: CSRRQKENSNQPQHF. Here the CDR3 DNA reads TGCAGCCGTCGACAGAAAGAAAATAGCAATCAGCCCCAGCATTTT.

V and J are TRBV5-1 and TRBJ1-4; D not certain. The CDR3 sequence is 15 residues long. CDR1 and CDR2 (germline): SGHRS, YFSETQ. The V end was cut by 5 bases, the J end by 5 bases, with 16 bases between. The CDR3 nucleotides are TGCGCCAGCAGTTCCGCAGGCACCGGCAATGAAAAACTGTTTTTT. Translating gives CASSSAGTGNEKLFF.

DNA of the CDR3: TGTGCCAGCAGCCGACAGGGTCGCTACACCTTC. It specifies CASSRQGRYTF. The chain combines TRBV7-2 with TRBJ1-2, with 7 positions matching TRBD1. The V segment lost 5 bases and the J segment 9 bases; nucleotides outside the gene matches: 3. CDR3 length: 11 amino acids. Germline V gives CDR1 SGHTA, CDR2 FQGNSA.

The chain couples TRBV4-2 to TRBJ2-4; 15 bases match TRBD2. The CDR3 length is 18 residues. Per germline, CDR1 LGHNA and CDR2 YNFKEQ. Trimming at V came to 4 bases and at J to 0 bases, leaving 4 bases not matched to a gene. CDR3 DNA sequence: TGTGCCAGCAGCCGAGGACTAGCGGGGGGGCGAGCCAAAAACATTCAGTACTTC. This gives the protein CASSRGLAGGRAKNIQYF.

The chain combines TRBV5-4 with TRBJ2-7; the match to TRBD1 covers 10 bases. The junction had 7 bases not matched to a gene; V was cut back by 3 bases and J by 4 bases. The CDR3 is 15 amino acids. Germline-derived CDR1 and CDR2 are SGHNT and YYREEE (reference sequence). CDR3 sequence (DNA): TGTGCCAGCAGCTCACCGGGACAGGGGCGTTACGAGCAGTACTTC. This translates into CASSSPGQGRYEQYF.

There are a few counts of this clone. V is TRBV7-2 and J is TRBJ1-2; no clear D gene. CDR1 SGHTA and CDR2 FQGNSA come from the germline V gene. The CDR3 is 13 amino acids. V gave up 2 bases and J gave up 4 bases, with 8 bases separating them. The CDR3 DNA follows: TGTGCCAGCAGCTTATTCAGGTCCTATGGCTACACCTTC. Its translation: CASSLFRSYGYTF.

The CDR3 DNA follows: TGTGCCAGTAGTATGCCTGGACAGAACTATGGCTACACCTTC. It encodes CASSMPGQNYGYTF. This chain links TRBV19 with TRBJ1-2, with TRBD1 as a possible D gene (6 bases). Trimming cost V 3 bases and J 2 bases, with 10 bases left between them. Germline CDR1 and CDR2: LNHDA and SQIVND (reference sequence). The CDR3 runs to 14 residues.

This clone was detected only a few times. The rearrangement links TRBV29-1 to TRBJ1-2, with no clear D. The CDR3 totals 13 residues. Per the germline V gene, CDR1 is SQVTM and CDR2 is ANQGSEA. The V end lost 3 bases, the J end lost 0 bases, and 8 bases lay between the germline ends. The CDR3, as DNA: TGCAGCGTTGATTCACAGACTAACTATGGCTACACCTTC. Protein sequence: CSVDSQTNYGYTF.